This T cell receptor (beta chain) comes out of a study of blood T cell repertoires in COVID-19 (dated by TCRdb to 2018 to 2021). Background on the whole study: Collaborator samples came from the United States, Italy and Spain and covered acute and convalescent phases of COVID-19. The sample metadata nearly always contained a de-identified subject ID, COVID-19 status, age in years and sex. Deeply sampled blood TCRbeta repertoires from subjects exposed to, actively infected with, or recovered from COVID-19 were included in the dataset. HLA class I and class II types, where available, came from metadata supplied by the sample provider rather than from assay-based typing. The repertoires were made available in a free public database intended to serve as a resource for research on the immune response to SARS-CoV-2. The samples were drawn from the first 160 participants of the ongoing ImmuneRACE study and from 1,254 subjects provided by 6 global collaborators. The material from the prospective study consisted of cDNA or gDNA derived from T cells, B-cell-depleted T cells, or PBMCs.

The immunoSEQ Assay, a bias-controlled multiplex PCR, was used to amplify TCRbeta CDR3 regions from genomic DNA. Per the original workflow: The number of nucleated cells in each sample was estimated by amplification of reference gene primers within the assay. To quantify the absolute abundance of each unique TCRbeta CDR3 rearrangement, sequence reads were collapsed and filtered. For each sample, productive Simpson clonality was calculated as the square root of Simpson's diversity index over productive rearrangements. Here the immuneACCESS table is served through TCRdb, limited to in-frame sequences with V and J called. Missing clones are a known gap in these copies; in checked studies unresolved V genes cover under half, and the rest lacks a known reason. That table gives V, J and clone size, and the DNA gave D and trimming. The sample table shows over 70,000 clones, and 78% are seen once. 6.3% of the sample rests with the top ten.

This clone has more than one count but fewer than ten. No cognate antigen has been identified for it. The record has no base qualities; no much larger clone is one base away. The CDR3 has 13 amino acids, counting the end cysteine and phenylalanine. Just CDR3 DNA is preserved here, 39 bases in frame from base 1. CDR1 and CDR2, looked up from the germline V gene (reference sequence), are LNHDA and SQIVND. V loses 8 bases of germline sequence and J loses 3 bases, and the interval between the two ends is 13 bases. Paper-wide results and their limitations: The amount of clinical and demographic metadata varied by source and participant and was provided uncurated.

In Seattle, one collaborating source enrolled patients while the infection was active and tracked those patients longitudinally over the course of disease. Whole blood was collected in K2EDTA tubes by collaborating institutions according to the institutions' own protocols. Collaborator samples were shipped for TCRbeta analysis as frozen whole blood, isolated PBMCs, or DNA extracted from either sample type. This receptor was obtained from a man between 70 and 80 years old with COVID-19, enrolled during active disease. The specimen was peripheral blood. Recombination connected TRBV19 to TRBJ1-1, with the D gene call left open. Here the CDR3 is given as CASGVGVHTEAFF. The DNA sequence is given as TGTGCCAGTGGGGTCGGGGTGCACACTGAAGCTTTCTTT.